What follows are 7 T cell receptor beta chains derived from one specimen sequenced in a study of shared clonotypes between healthy human individuals. Clones were sequenced by immunoSEQ multiplex PCR, and TCRdb holds only the in-frame ones, with some missing. The data contain some 1.4 million clones, approximately 96% of them singletons. The material sequenced was naive CD4+ T cells sorted from blood. Subset denoted: CD45RA+ positively selected. The receptor set was obtained from a man under 40 in good health.

V usage is TRBV28 and J usage is TRBJ2-3; D may be TRBD2 (6 bases). The length of the CDR3 is 13 residues. Per the germline V gene, CDR1 is MDHEN and CDR2 is SYDVKM. Trimming shortened V by 10 bases and J by 4 bases, and 15 bases separated the two germline ends. The CDR3 loop is CATQGPGADTQYF. CDR3 DNA sequence: TGTGCCACGCAAGGTCCGGGGGCAGATACGCAGTATTTT.

The chain employs TRBV19 and TRBJ2-7, with TRBD1 matching over 10 bases. Germline loops: CDR1 LNHDA, CDR2 SQIVND (reference sequence). This CDR3 has 14 amino acids. V gave up 7 bases and J gave up 4 bases; unmatched junction bases: 7. The CDR3 region has the DNA TGTGCCAGTACCCCGACAGGGGGCGAATACGAGCAGTACTTC. Translating it yields CASTPTGGEYEQYF.

The chain links TRBV2 to TRBJ2-5; possible D gene TRBD2, 5 bases. Germline-derived CDR1 and CDR2 are SNHLY and FYNNEI. Trimming took 6 bases from V and 5 from J, leaving 16 bases between them. The CDR3 covers 14 residues. CDR3 in DNA: TGTGCCAGCAGCCTCCCTAGCCCGCGGGAGACCCAGTACTTC. Residues: CASSLPSPRETQYF.

V is TRBV6-4 and J is TRBJ2-3, with 7 bases that match TRBD2. Per germline, CDR1 MRHNA and CDR2 SNTAGT. J lost 0 bases, V lost 6 bases, and 9 bases had no gene match. The CDR3 sequence is 16 residues long. CDR3: CASSTQGGSSTDTQYF. The CDR3 DNA reads as TGTGCCAGCAGCACCCAGGGAGGGTCTAGCACAGATACGCAGTATTTT.

This chain uses TRBV9 with TRBJ1-3; TRBD1 might be the D (5 bases). The germline V gene encodes CDR1 SGDLS and CDR2 YYNGEE. The CDR3 has 15 amino acids. The V end lost 0 bases, the J end lost 4 bases, and 11 bases lay between the germline ends. CDR3 amino acids: CASSVDGGYGNTIYF. As DNA, the CDR3 is TGTGCCAGCAGCGTAGATGGGGGATACGGAAACACCATATATTTT.

The rearrangement uses TRBV2 and TRBJ2-3; TRBD2 matches 8 bases. V shed 9 bases and J 2 bases; nucleotides not matched to a gene: 4. The germline CDR1 and CDR2 sequences are SNHLY and FYNNEI. The CDR3 loop spans 13 amino acids. The CDR3 here is CASLAGNTDTQYF. As DNA, the CDR3 is TGTGCCAGTTTAGCGGGAAACACAGATACGCAGTATTTT.

This clone was seen just once. The gene calls are TRBV19 and TRBJ2-1; 9 nucleotides agree with TRBD2. V was clipped by 5 bases and J by 2 bases; unmatched bases: 13. Looked up from germline, CDR1 is LNHDA and CDR2 is SQIVND (reference sequence). There are 18 residues in the CDR3. CDR3: CASSARTSEIVTYNEQFF. In nucleotides, the CDR3 is TGTGCCAGTAGTGCCCGGACTAGCGAAATCGTTACCTACAATGAGCAGTTCTTC.